This entry lists 3 T cell receptor beta chains sequenced from one sample in a study of OX40 agonist ivuxolimab in advanced cancers. Profiled with immunoSEQ multiplex PCR; TCRdb holds only in-frame clones, not every one. The sample consists of about 68,000 clones, 84% of them appearing once. The material sequenced was CD4+ or CD8+ T cells sorted from blood, taken in a trial of the OX40 agonist ivuxolimab. The source is an adult with an advanced solid tumor such as melanoma, head and neck, liver or kidney cancer.

J is TRBJ1-2 and V is TRBV7-2; weak D call: TRBD1 (5 bases). Germline assignment: CDR1 SGHTA and CDR2 FQGNSA. This CDR3 comprises 14 residues. The V and J ends lost 3 bases and 8 bases respectively, with 16 bases between them. In DNA form, the CDR3 reads TGTGCCAGCAGCTTGAACCTGGGACCTGAAGGCTACACCTTC. Protein sequence: CASSLNLGPEGYTF.

This clone was seen only once. The J gene is TRBJ2-6, the V gene TRBV27, with TRBD1 matching over 7 bases. This CDR3 region has 18 residues. V trimming: 3 bases; J trimming: 1 base; junction bases outside the gene matches: 9. The germline V gene has CDR1 MNHEY and CDR2 SMNVEV (reference sequence). CDR3 in amino acids: CASSLLTGVVSGANVLTF. Written as DNA, the CDR3 is TGTGCCAGCAGTTTGCTTACAGGGGTCGTATCTGGGGCCAACGTCCTGACTTTC.

The V gene is TRBV7-2, the J gene TRBJ1-1, with a tentative D call TRBD1 (5 bases). Germline CDR1 is SGHTA and CDR2 is FQGNSA. This CDR3 contains 14 residues. The germline V and J ends were trimmed by 5 bases and 6 bases, with 16 bases remaining between them. CDR3 in amino acids: CASSPRGGRSEAFF. Here the CDR3 DNA reads TGTGCCAGCAGCCCCCGTGGGGGGAGGTCTGAAGCTTTCTTT.